Listed below are T cell receptor beta chains from one sample, sequenced in a study of T cells in Graves' hyperthyroidism and ophthalmopathy. One entry per CDR3 protein, called by TCRdb with MiXCR from the multiplex PCR reads. The table has a few hundred thousand distinct CDR3 sequences, approximately 15% seen once. Sample: blood. The receptor set was obtained from a woman in her thirties or forties with Graves' hyperthyroidism. The CDR3 runs from the conserved cysteine through the conserved F or W. A D gene is named only where the DNA matches it firmly. Clone size, where shown, is once, few, many, or a class for clones that have expanded.

V	D	size	J	CDR3	DNA
TRBV30	-	many	TRBJ2-7	CAWSPDVSYEQYF	TGTGCCTGGAGTCCCGATGTATCTTACGAGCAGTACTTC
TRBV7-2	-	many	TRBJ2-3	CASSLRAISTDTQYF	TGTGCCAGCAGCTTGCGTGCGATTAGCACAGATACGCAGTATTTT
TRBV6-1	TRBD2	-	TRBJ2-1	CVSSEGTSGSIYNEQFF	TGTGTCAGCAGTGAGGGAACGAGCGGGAGTATCTACAATGAGCAGTTCTTC
TRBV29-1	TRBD2	few	TRBJ2-1	CSVEDPSGSFYNEQFF	TGCAGCGTTGAAGACCCTAGCGGGAGCTTCTACAATGAGCAGTTCTTC
TRBV6-1	TRBD1	many	TRBJ2-2	CASRSDRDNTGELFF	TGTGCCAGCAGATCCGACAGGGATAACACCGGGGAGCTGTTTTTT
TRBV5-8	-	many	TRBJ2-5	CASSLPDTGGETQYF	TGTGCCAGCAGCTTGCCGGACACCGGCGGAGAGACCCAGTACTTC
TRBV5-5	-	many	TRBJ2-7	CASSWGTGSYEQYF	TGTGCCAGCAGCTGGGGGACTGGCTCCTACGAGCAGTACTTC
TRBV3-1	-	-	TRBJ2-2	CASSARDTGELFF	TGTGCCAGCAGCGCTCGGGATACCGGGGAGCTGTTTTTT
TRBV20-1	-	-	TRBJ2-7	CSASAASESSYEQYF	TGCAGTGCTAGTGCTGCTAGCGAGAGCTCCTACGAGCAGTACTTC
TRBV9	-	few	TRBJ2-3	CASSAEVNTQYF	TGTGCCAGCAGCGCTGAAGTGAATACGCAGTATTTT
TRBV20-1	-	-	TRBJ1-1	CSANGQKNTEAFF	TGCAGTGCTAACGGACAGAAAAACACTGAAGCTTTCTTT
TRBV28	TRBD1	many	TRBJ1-6	CASSFTGTGGKERNSPLHF	TGTGCCAGCAGTTTCACCGGGACAGGGGGCAAAGAGAGGAATTCACCCCTCCACTTT
TRBV29-1	TRBD1	few	TRBJ1-1	CSVGTGPRTEAFF	TGCAGCGTTGGGACAGGGCCTCGGACTGAAGCTTTCTTT
TRBV28	TRBD1	-	TRBJ2-7	CATQKPPGQSAYEQYF	TGTGCCACACAAAAACCTCCGGGACAGTCGGCCTACGAGCAGTACTTC
TRBV7-9	TRBD2	-	TRBJ2-1	CASSPRTSGIRRSYNEQFF	TGTGCCAGCAGCCCGCGGACTAGCGGGATCCGTCGCTCCTACAATGAGCAGTTCTTC
TRBV3-1	-	many	TRBJ1-1	CASSQAPVEGVKTFF	TGTGCCAGCAGCCAAGCTCCCGTGGAAGGGGTTAAGACTTTCTTT
TRBV2	-	many	TRBJ2-5	CASGDRQETQYF	TGTGCCAGCGGTGATCGTCAAGAGACCCAGTACTTC
TRBV27	-	many	TRBJ2-7	CASSLTSRGWVAGLVYEQYF	TGTGCCAGCAGTTTAACCAGCAGGGGGTGGGTAGCGGGACTTGTTTACGAGCAGTACTTC
TRBV28	-	many	TRBJ2-2	CASSLGGLGTGELFF	TGTGCCAGCAGTTTAGGGGGGTTGGGCACCGGGGAGCTGTTTTTT
TRBV27	-	many	TRBJ2-3	CASSLQGTTDTQYF	TGTGCCAGCAGTTTACAGGGGACAACAGATACGCAGTATTTT
TRBV30	-	many	TRBJ2-1	CAWSLIIGEQFF	TGTGCCTGGAGTCTGATCATCGGGGAGCAGTTCTTC
TRBV12-3/TRBV12-4	-	many	TRBJ2-5	CASSLRPPETQYF	TGTGCCAGCAGTTTAAGACCCCCAGAGACCCAGTACTTC
TRBV6-1	-	many	TRBJ2-6	CASSVEDSGANVLTF	TGTGCCAGCAGTGTCGAGGACTCTGGGGCCAACGTCCTGACTTTC
TRBV9	-	-	TRBJ2-1	CASSGDLGIYNEQFF	TGTGCCAGCAGCGGAGACTTGGGGATCTACAATGAGCAGTTCTTC
TRBV19	-	few	TRBJ2-3	CASSPSRASRGADTQYF	TGTGCCAGTAGTCCCTCCCGCGCTAGCAGGGGGGCAGATACGCAGTATTTT
TRBV19	-	-	TRBJ1-2	CASSIRTVESYTF	TGTGCCAGTAGTATAAGGACGGTTGAGAGCTACACCTTC
TRBV6-1	-	many	TRBJ1-1	CASRGPRGGAATEAFF	TGTGCCAGCAGAGGGCCCCGTGGGGGGGCGGCCACTGAAGCTTTCTTT
TRBV6-8	-	-	TRBJ2-1	CASSVTQLGTQQFF	TGCGCCAGCAGTGTGACACAATTAGGGACCCAGCAGTTCTTC
TRBV6-5	-	few	TRBJ2-3	CASSYYVADTQYF	TGTGCCAGCAGTTACTATGTGGCAGATACGCAGTATTTT
TRBV7-2	TRBD1	many	TRBJ1-1	CASSMDRVNTEAFF	TGTGCCAGCAGCATGGACAGGGTTAACACTGAAGCTTTCTTT
TRBV29-1	-	many	TRBJ2-3	CSVEDTLFPDTQYF	TGCAGCGTTGAAGACACCCTTTTCCCAGATACGCAGTATTTT
TRBV5-1	TRBD2	-	TRBJ2-5	CASYRLASSPETQHF	TGCGCCAGCTACAGACTAGCTTCGAGTCCCGAGACCCAGCACTTC
TRBV20-1	TRBD2	few	TRBJ2-1	CSARAGTSGSSGQFF	TGCAGTGCTAGAGCCGGGACTAGCGGGAGCTCTGGGCAGTTCTTC
TRBV7-2	TRBD1	few	TRBJ1-3	CASSLQGSGNTIYF	TGTGCCAGCAGCCTACAGGGGTCTGGAAACACCATATATTTT
TRBV5-5	-	many	TRBJ1-1	CASRETGNTEAFF	TGTGCCAGCAGAGAAACAGGGAACACTGAAGCTTTCTTT
TRBV18	TRBD2	many	TRBJ2-1	CASSPSGGNNEQFF	TGTGCCAGCTCACCCTCGGGGGGGAACAATGAGCAGTTCTTC
TRBV7-2	-	many	TRBJ2-1	CASSFARGGNEQFF	TGTGCCAGCAGCTTCGCCAGGGGCGGGAATGAGCAGTTCTTC
TRBV28	-	-	TRBJ1-6	CASSLSAWQTLHF	TGTGCCAGCAGTTTATCCGCCTGGCAGACCCTCCACTTT
TRBV7-8	-	few	TRBJ1-3	CASSSSTTGNRNTIYF	TGTGCCAGCAGCTCAAGCACAACAGGGAACAGAAACACCATATATTTT
TRBV28	-	-	TRBJ2-1	CASSFVGVEQFF	TGTGCCAGCAGTTTCGTGGGGGTTGAGCAGTTCTTC
TRBV7-3	TRBD2	many	TRBJ2-1	CASSSTSGYNEQFF	TGTGCCAGCAGCTCGACTAGCGGGTACAATGAGCAGTTCTTC
TRBV7-9	-	-	TRBJ2-1	CASSLGPVGYNEQFF	TGTGCCAGCAGCTTAGGCCCCGTGGGCTACAATGAGCAGTTCTTC
TRBV10-3	-	few	TRBJ2-2	CAIRVTEGLNTGELFF	TGTGCCATCAGGGTGACAGAGGGACTGAACACCGGGGAGCTGTTTTTT
TRBV6-1	-	-	TRBJ1-5	CASSFREAGDLRGQPQHF	TGTGCCAGCAGTTTTCGGGAAGCGGGAGACCTTCGGGGTCAGCCCCAGCATTTT
TRBV20-1	TRBD1	-	TRBJ2-7	CSASDTGTGETYEQYF	TGCAGTGCTTCCGACACCGGGACAGGGGAAACCTACGAGCAGTACTTC
TRBV10-3	TRBD2	-	TRBJ2-1	CAISEGLAGALYNEQFF	TGTGCCATCAGTGAGGGACTAGCGGGGGCCTTATACAATGAGCAGTTCTTC
TRBV12-3/TRBV12-4	-	many	TRBJ1-5	CASSLKENSNQPQHF	TGTGCCAGCAGTTTGAAGGAAAATAGCAATCAGCCCCAGCATTTT
TRBV5-1	TRBD2	many	TRBJ2-1	CASSLGAGVDEQFF	TGCGCCAGCAGCTTGGGAGCGGGAGTGGATGAGCAGTTCTTC
TRBV20-1	-	many	TRBJ2-1	CSAAGTYLSYNEQFF	TGCAGTGCAGCGGGTACATACCTCTCCTACAATGAGCAGTTCTTC